This T cell receptor beta chain was identified during a study of blood T cell repertoires in COVID-19. The repertoire was sequenced with immunoSEQ multiplex PCR; TCRdb's copy has only in-frame clones and lacks some. The table shows 40,000 to 60,000 clones, with over 90% occurring only once. Patients in Seattle were enrolled during active infection, then followed longitudinally. The clonotype comes from a man in his 60s with COVID-19, enrolled during active disease. The sequenced material came from peripheral blood.

CDR3 nucleotide sequence: TGTGCCTGGAGTTCGGCGGTGCTAGAAAAACTGTTTTTT. This codes for CAWSSAVLEKLFF. The chain recombines TRBV30 with TRBJ1-4; no firm D call. Germline V gene data show CDR1 as GTSNPN and CDR2 as SVGIG (reference sequence). V shed 2 bases and J shed 8 bases, with 12 bases lying between them. The CDR3 is 13 residues long.